This is a list of T cell receptor beta chains from one sample in a study of identical twins. TCRdb recomputed calls from the 5' RACE reads with MiXCR, one row per CDR3 protein. This repertoire shows approximately 700,000 distinct CDR3 sequences, less than 7% found once; its top ten account for 1.5% to 2%. Sequencing input: naive T cells sorted from blood. Source of these receptors: a man between 18 and 35 years old in good health. Both conserved end residues are part of each CDR3. A D gene is named only where the DNA matches it firmly. The size entry is marked missing in some rows and otherwise reads once, few, many or a size class.

clone_size d_call j_call v_call cdr3_aa cdr3_nt
few TRBD2 TRBJ2-5 TRBV6-5 CASRYGTSGMGFGETQYF TGTGCCAGCAGATACGGGACTAGCGGGATGGGGTTCGGAGAGACCCAGTACTTC
many - TRBJ1-5 TRBV12-3/TRBV12-4 CASSPGGNSNQPQHF TGTGCCAGCAGTCCAGGAGGGAATAGCAATCAGCCCCAGCATTTT
few TRBD1 TRBJ2-7 TRBV30 CAWSVPGGSYEQYF TGTGCCTGGAGTGTACCAGGGGGCTCCTACGAGCAGTACTTC
many - TRBJ2-3 TRBV7-2 CASSAGPGIRTDTQYF TGTGCCAGCAGCGCCGGACCGGGAATACGCACAGATACGCAGTATTTT
- TRBD1 TRBJ2-3 TRBV10-3 CAITEGQGTDTQYF TGTGCCATCACCGAGGGACAGGGTACAGATACGCAGTATTTT
- - TRBJ1-4 TRBV20-1 CSAREGTSGEKLFF TGCAGTGCTAGAGAGGGGACATCGGGGGAAAAACTGTTTTTT
many TRBD1 TRBJ2-5 TRBV5-1 CASSLTDRDQETQYF TGCGCCAGCAGCTTGACGGACAGGGACCAAGAGACCCAGTACTTC
- TRBD1 TRBJ2-2 TRBV7-9 CASSFPGQGATGELFF TGTGCCAGCAGCTTCCCGGGACAGGGGGCTACCGGGGAGCTGTTTTTT
many - TRBJ2-1 TRBV24-1 CATSDPGHSARNEQFF TGTGCCACCAGTGATCCAGGACACTCAGCGAGGAATGAGCAGTTCTTC
many TRBD1 TRBJ1-1 TRBV12-3/TRBV12-4 CASRRTGNTEAFF TGTGCCAGCAGAAGGACAGGGAACACTGAAGCTTTCTTT
many - TRBJ2-1 TRBV20-1 CSASPGLRDEQFF TGCAGTGCTAGCCCGGGACTCCGGGATGAGCAGTTCTTC
few - TRBJ2-2 TRBV19 CASRRGRQVGGELFF TGTGCCAGTAGACGAGGTCGGCAGGTTGGTGGGGAGCTGTTTTTT
- - TRBJ2-6 TRBV12-3/TRBV12-4 CASSLNRGRSNGANVLTF TGTGCCAGCAGTTTAAACCGGGGGCGGAGTAATGGGGCCAACGTCCTGACTTTC
many - TRBJ2-4 TRBV12-3/TRBV12-4 CASSLIRWIQYF TGTGCCAGCAGTTTGATCCGGTGGATTCAGTACTTC
- - TRBJ2-2 TRBV20-1 CSARDESSDTGELFF TGCAGTGCTAGAGATGAGTCAAGCGACACCGGGGAGCTGTTTTTT
- - TRBJ2-3 TRBV29-1 CTSLGPTDTQYF TGCACCTCGCTGGGGCCCACAGATACGCAGTATTTT
many - TRBJ2-1 TRBV5-1 CASSLEQVQDEQFF TGCGCCAGCAGCTTGGAACAGGTTCAGGATGAGCAGTTCTTC
many - TRBJ2-4 TRBV5-5 CASGGGLAKNIQYF TGTGCCAGCGGTGGTGGGCTAGCCAAAAACATTCAGTACTTC
many TRBD1 TRBJ1-2 TRBV29-1 CSVDTGAYGYTF TGCAGCGTGGACACAGGGGCTTATGGCTACACCTTC
few - TRBJ2-7 TRBV28 CASSSYRDMERVVSYEQYF TGTGCCAGCAGCTCATACCGGGACATGGAGCGGGTCGTCTCCTACGAGCAGTACTTC
- - TRBJ2-3 TRBV29-1 CSVAPDGSSTDTQYF TGCAGCGTCGCACCGGACGGATCTAGCACAGATACGCAGTATTTT
- TRBD2 TRBJ2-1 TRBV28 CASSFLGGEAYNEQFF TGTGCCAGCAGTTTCCTGGGGGGGGAGGCATACAATGAGCAGTTCTTC
- TRBD2 TRBJ2-5 TRBV20-1 CSASPLRGGETQYF TGCAGTGCTAGCCCTTTGCGGGGGGGGGAGACCCAGTACTTC
few - TRBJ2-3 TRBV27 CAGPVRRHSTDTQYF TGTGCCGGCCCTGTTAGGCGGCACTCCACAGATACGCAGTATTTT
- - TRBJ1-6 TRBV6-1 CASRRSVLSSYNSPLHF TGTGCCAGCAGGAGATCCGTCCTAAGCTCCTATAATTCACCCCTCCACTTT
many TRBD2 TRBJ2-1 TRBV12-3/TRBV12-4 CASSPGLAGGPLYNEQFF TGTGCCAGCAGTCCCGGACTAGCGGGAGGTCCCCTCTACAATGAGCAGTTCTTC
few - TRBJ1-5 TRBV4-2 CASSQAGSDSNQPQHF TGTGCCAGCAGCCAAGCTGGGAGTGATAGCAATCAGCCCCAGCATTTT
few - TRBJ2-2 TRBV12-5 CASGLEGPTGELFF TGTGCTAGTGGTTTGGAGGGTCCCACCGGGGAGCTGTTTTTT
few TRBD2 TRBJ2-7 TRBV28 CASRTGGAAFEQYF TGTGCCAGCAGAACGGGGGGGGCGGCCTTTGAGCAGTACTTC
many - TRBJ2-6 TRBV29-1 CSVRQILSGANVLTF TGCAGCGTCCGACAGATCCTATCTGGGGCCAACGTCCTGACTTTC
many - TRBJ1-2 TRBV5-1 CASTRDGGLNYGYTF TGCGCCAGCACTCGCGATGGGGGGTTAAACTATGGCTACACCTTC
- - TRBJ2-5 TRBV6-5 CASVLAETQYF TGTGCCAGCGTTCTAGCGGAGACCCAGTACTTC
many TRBD1 TRBJ2-7 TRBV29-1 CSAAGTVTYEQYF TGCAGCGCCGCCGGGACAGTAACCTACGAGCAGTACTTC
few TRBD2 TRBJ2-1 TRBV28 CASTLAGGPYNEQFF TGTGCCAGCACCCTAGCGGGAGGTCCCTACAATGAGCAGTTCTTC
few TRBD1 TRBJ2-5 TRBV6-1 CASSGRQGARQETQYF TGTGCCAGCAGTGGGAGACAGGGGGCGCGACAAGAGACCCAGTACTTC
many - TRBJ2-3 TRBV24-1 CATSGTYTDTQYF TGTGCCACCAGTGGTACCTACACAGATACGCAGTATTTT
many - TRBJ2-1 TRBV6-1 CASRVGLRSGYNEQFF TGTGCCAGCAGAGTGGGGTTGAGGAGCGGTTACAATGAGCAGTTCTTC
- TRBD2 TRBJ2-2 TRBV4-2 CASSQRSSGGTGELFF TGTGCCAGCAGCCAAAGAAGTAGCGGGGGCACCGGGGAGCTGTTTTTT
many TRBD1 TRBJ2-3 TRBV7-6 CASSTLTGGPDTQYF TGTGCCAGCAGCACCCTGACAGGGGGGCCAGATACGCAGTATTTT
many - TRBJ1-4 TRBV21-1 CASSRVTGKLFF TGTGCCAGCAGCAGAGTGACAGGGAAACTGTTTTTT
many - TRBJ2-3 TRBV7-9 CASSSGKGTQYF TGTGCCAGCAGCTCTGGGAAGGGGACGCAGTATTTT
- TRBD1 TRBJ1-2 TRBV4-1 CASSQDLRGPTGSGYTF TGCGCCAGCAGCCAAGATCTAAGGGGGCCCACTGGTAGTGGCTACACCTTC
many - TRBJ2-2 TRBV3-1 CASSLGTAVGELFF TGTGCCAGCAGCCTTGGGACTGCGGTCGGGGAGCTGTTTTTT
- - TRBJ2-1 TRBV11-1 CASSTLPRRQRVNNEQFF TGTGCCAGCAGCACTCTCCCACGCCGGCAGAGAGTGAACAATGAGCAGTTCTTC
few TRBD2 TRBJ2-5 TRBV7-7 CASSTGTSGRETQYF TGTGCCAGCAGTACCGGGACTAGCGGGCGGGAGACCCAGTACTTC
- - TRBJ1-4 TRBV27 CASSPFGRGKLFF TGTGCCAGCAGTCCCTTTGGCAGGGGAAAACTGTTTTTT
few - TRBJ2-7 TRBV7-2 CASSPLDYEQYF TGTGCCAGCAGCCCCCTGGATTACGAGCAGTACTTC
- - TRBJ1-5 TRBV5-1 CASSPLGGGNQPQHF TGCGCCAGCAGCCCACTGGGGGGCGGCAATCAGCCCCAGCATTTT
many - TRBJ1-1 TRBV18 CASSPWAGEAFF TGTGCCAGCTCACCCTGGGCAGGTGAAGCTTTCTTT
- TRBD1 TRBJ1-1 TRBV6-2/TRBV6-3 CASSARTGAEAFF TGTGCCAGCAGTGCCAGGACAGGCGCTGAAGCTTTCTTT
many TRBD2 TRBJ2-1 TRBV4-1 CASSQDIAGGYNEQFF TGCGCCAGCAGCCAAGACATTGCGGGAGGGTACAATGAGCAGTTCTTC
many - TRBJ2-1 TRBV5-5 CASSLVDLRLKNEQFF TGTGCCAGCAGCTTGGTTGACTTGAGACTGAAGAATGAGCAGTTCTTC
many TRBD2 TRBJ2-7 TRBV27 CASSFGAGSYEQYF TGTGCCAGCAGTTTCGGAGCGGGAAGCTACGAGCAGTACTTC
- TRBD2 TRBJ2-1 TRBV15 CATSRRGALAGGQFF TGTGCCACCAGCAGGCGGGGGGCGTTGGCTGGAGGGCAGTTCTTC
many - TRBJ2-1 TRBV24-1 CATSDDSVYEQFF TGTGCCACCAGTGATGACAGCGTTTATGAGCAGTTCTTC
many - TRBJ1-2 TRBV28 CASRDSNYGYTF TGTGCCAGCAGGGACAGTAACTATGGCTACACCTTC
- - TRBJ1-2 TRBV20-1 CSARVGNYGYTF TGCAGTGCTAGGGTGGGGAACTATGGCTACACCTTC
- TRBD2 TRBJ2-1 TRBV12-3/TRBV12-4 CASSLVLAGGPRYNEQFF TGTGCCAGCAGTTTAGTACTAGCGGGAGGGCCGCGTTACAATGAGCAGTTCTTC
few - TRBJ2-4 TRBV5-1 CASSLEEAKNIQYF TGCGCCAGCAGCTTAGAGGAAGCCAAAAACATTCAGTACTTC